This T cell receptor beta chain was recorded in a study of patients and donors after allogeneic stem cell transplantation. MiXCR was run by TCRdb on the RT-PCR reads, yielding one entry per CDR3 protein. The sample lists around 170,000 distinct CDR3 sequences, 24% occurring once. Germline assignment: CDR1 SGHKS and CDR2 YYEKEE (reference sequence). The CDR3 contains 14 residues. Trimming took off 4 bases at V and 4 bases at J, with 14 bases between the two ends. The sequencing sample was made of blood, either unsorted or a sorted T cell fraction (not recorded which). The chain employs TRBV5-5 and TRBJ1-1; D possibly corresponds to TRBD1 (5 bases). This clonotype was obtained from a human donor who was either an allogeneic HSCT recipient or a stem cell or donor lymphocyte infusion donor (not recorded which). It is not recorded whose cells these are; they may come from a transplant donor. CDR3: CASSLKSGPTEAFF. The CDR3, as DNA: TGTGCCAGCAGCCTAAAGTCAGGGCCCACTGAAGCTTTCTTT.